This TCR beta chain was identified during a study of cytomegalovirus exposure and HLA in healthy donors. PCR employed 60 Vbeta and 13 Jbeta primers. Methods used by the authors: A follow-up analysis tallied 60 million to 85 million unique TCR beta chains, roughly 10 million shared. Method: immunoSEQ multiplex PCR; TCRdb's copy keeps in-frame clones and lacks some. The V and J calls and clone size were taken over from that table, and D and trimming were inferred from the DNA. This table has about 160,000 clones, 55% to 75% appearing once. Study-level points and caveats: Cytomegalovirus association was listed for 164 TCR beta chains.

Germline assignment: CDR1 MNHNY and CDR2 SVGAGI (reference sequence). This CDR3 is built from 15 residues. Trimming left V 6 bases short and J 0 bases short, with 12 bases between. Worth noting for this clone: The target antigen is unknown.

Healthy bone marrow donors made up the donors. The sample comprised PBMCs. The clonotype originates from a woman aged 55-70 years in good health and CMV-seropositive. This sequence joins TRBV6-6 and TRBJ1-3, with a possible D match to TRBD1 (5 bases). The CDR3 sequence is CASRDSLHSGNTIYF. For the CDR3, the DNA is TGTGCCAGCAGAGACAGCCTTCACTCTGGAAACACCATATATTTT.